These 18 T cell receptor beta chains were all obtained from the same sample, sequenced in a study of OX40 agonist ivuxolimab in advanced cancers. Library preparation employed the immunoSEQ multiplex PCR assay. TCRdb re-hosts the immuneACCESS table, in-frame sequences only. Its copies lack some clones; in the studies checked, an unresolved V gene accounts for under half of them, and the cause for the rest is not known. The sample table lists 59,000 or so clones, around 86% of them with a count of one. Around 0.4% of the sample is in the top ten clones. The sample here was CD4+ or CD8+ T cells sorted from blood, taken in a trial of the OX40 agonist ivuxolimab. These receptors were taken from an adult with an advanced solid tumor such as melanoma, head and neck, liver or kidney cancer.

The V and J genes are TRBV19 and TRBJ2-1; D is unclear. V lost 3 bases to trimming and J lost 6 bases, with 21 bases between them. The CDR3 has 17 amino acids. Looked up from germline, CDR1 is LNHDA and CDR2 is SQIVND (reference sequence). The CDR3 sequence: CASSIQAWPPPRNEQFF. The CDR3 bases are TGTGCCAGTAGTATTCAGGCATGGCCCCCCCCACGCAATGAGCAGTTCTTC.

The rearrangement links TRBV29-1 to TRBJ1-1; 7 bases are a match to TRBD1. Germline CDR1 reads SQVTM; CDR2 reads ANQGSEA. The V and J ends lost 3 bases and 5 bases, in that order; junction bases with no gene match: 6. The CDR3 loop spans 13 amino acids. This CDR3 is CSVDEQGWTEAFF. CDR3 DNA sequence: TGCAGCGTTGATGAACAGGGGTGGACTGAAGCTTTCTTT.

The gene calls are TRBV10-3 and TRBJ2-1; 9 bases line up with TRBD1. The germline V gene encodes CDR1 ENHRY and CDR2 SYGVKD. The CDR3 is 14 amino acids. V shed 7 bases, J shed 11 bases, and the junction held 12 bases outside the gene matches. Here the CDR3 DNA reads TGTGCCATCACCGGGGACAGGGCCTCGGATAAGCAGTTCTTC. Its protein product is CAITGDRASDKQFF.

This sequence joins TRBV5-1 and TRBJ1-4; no clear D. The germline gives CDR1 SGHRS, CDR2 YFSETQ. The V end was cut by 0 bases, the J end by 5 bases, with 5 bases between. This CDR3 is 13 amino acids long. In nucleotides, the CDR3 is TGCGCCAGCAGCTTGGTACTCAATGAAAAACTGTTTTTT. It is translated as CASSLVLNEKLFF. The full variable domain, with the rest looked up from reference TRBV5-1 and TRBJ1-4, is KAGVTQTPRYLIKTRGQQVTLSCSPISGHRSVSWYQQTPGQGLQFLFEYFSETQRNKGNFPGRFSGRQFSNSRSEMNVSTLELGDSALYLCASSLVLNEKLFFGSGTQLSVL.

The gene calls are TRBV10-2 and TRBJ1-2, with 9 bases that match TRBD1. V lost 6 bases, J lost 8 bases, and 7 bases stayed unmatched. The CDR3 loop spans 13 amino acids. Germline CDR1 and CDR2: WSHSY and SAAADI. The CDR3 sequence is CASSRQGGRGYTF. CDR3 in DNA: TGCGCCAGCAGCAGACAGGGGGGGAGAGGCTACACCTTC.

J is TRBJ1-3 and V is TRBV5-4; no reliable D call. Germline V gives CDR1 SGHNT, CDR2 YYREEE (reference sequence). The CDR3 loop spans 14 amino acids. V was pared by 0 bases and J by 7 bases, with 11 bases between. The CDR3 DNA reads TGTGCCAGCAGCTTGGCCGGACTAATCAACACCATATATTTT. This encodes CASSLAGLINTIYF.

J is TRBJ1-1 and V is TRBV29-1; D is unresolved. Germline lookup yields CDR1 SQVTM and CDR2 ANQGSEA. V lost 5 bases to trimming and J lost 1 base, with 14 bases between them. The CDR3 covers 14 residues. CDR3 protein: CSVIKSSGNTEAFF. The DNA of the CDR3 is TGCAGCGTTATAAAATCCTCTGGGAACACTGAAGCTTTCTTT.

This chain joins TRBV7-9 and TRBJ2-1, with TRBD2 matching over 8 bases. V shed 1 base, J shed 9 bases, and the junction held 11 bases outside the gene matches. The CDR3 runs 16 residues. Per the germline V gene, CDR1 is SEHNR and CDR2 is FQNEAQ (reference sequence). The CDR3 region has the DNA TGTGCCAGCAGCTTAGGAGGAGGAACTAGCGGAGCTGAGCAGTTCTTC. It is translated as CASSLGGGTSGAEQFF.

The rearrangement joins TRBV7-9 to TRBJ2-7, with D perhaps being TRBD1 or TRBD2 (5 bases each). The CDR3 totals 14 residues. The V end lost 1 base, the J end lost 2 bases, and 9 bases lay between the germline ends. Germline CDR1 reads SEHNR; CDR2 reads FQNEAQ (reference sequence). The CDR3 DNA sequence: TGTGCCAGCAGCTTAGGGTGGGGACCCTACGAGCAGTACTTC. Protein: CASSLGWGPYEQYF. Based on the CDR3 plus reference TRBV7-9 and TRBJ2-7, the full variable domain is DTGVSQNPRHKITKRGQNVTFRCDPISEHNRLYWYRQTLGQGPEFLTYFQNEAQLEKSRLLSDRFSAERPKGSFSTLEIQRTEQGDSAMYLCASSLGWGPYEQYFGPGTRLTVT.

The chain uses TRBV19 and TRBJ2-1, with D possibly TRBD1 on 5 matching bases. Germline V gives CDR1 LNHDA, CDR2 SQIVND (reference sequence). The CDR3 extends over 15 amino acids. V lost 4 bases, J lost 0 bases, and 10 bases lay in between. The CDR3 region has the DNA TGTGCCAGTAGTACAGGGTCGCGCTCCTACAATGAGCAGTTCTTC. Translating gives CASSTGSRSYNEQFF.

The rearrangement joins TRBV2 to TRBJ2-1; 14 bases fit TRBD2. CDR3 length equals 15 residues. Per germline, CDR1 SNHLY and CDR2 FYNNEI. The J segment lost 4 bases and the V segment lost 6 bases, leaving 2 bases of the junction unmatched. CDR3 nucleotide sequence: TGTGCCAGCAGGACTAGCGGGGGGGTTTACAATGAGCAGTTCTTC. It encodes CASRTSGGVYNEQFF.

The chain combines TRBV6-5 with TRBJ2-3; D is possibly TRBD2 (5 bases). V shed 7 bases and J shed 0 bases, with 14 bases lying between them. The CDR3 loop spans 15 amino acids. Germline CDR1 reads MNHEY; CDR2 reads SVGAGI. Here the CDR3 DNA reads TGTGCCAGCACCTATGAGGGATCTAGCACAGATACGCAGTATTTT. Translating gives CASTYEGSSTDTQYF.

This chain uses TRBV4-3 with TRBJ2-7; tentative D call: TRBD2 (6 bases). Germline CDR1 and CDR2: LGHNA and YSLEER. The CDR3 sequence is 16 residues long. Trimming shortened V by 0 bases and J by 2 bases, and 14 bases separated the two germline ends. CDR3 nucleotide sequence: TGCGCCAGCAGCCAAGATAGCTCCGGAGGGACCTACGAGCAGTACTTC. Protein product: CASSQDSSGGTYEQYF.

This clone showed up just once. The chain employs TRBV5-6 and TRBJ2-5, with 8 bases matching TRBD1. The trim removed 5 bases at V and 5 bases at J, leaving 5 bases unmatched. Germline assignment: CDR1 SGHDT and CDR2 YYEEEE. The CDR3 is 13 residues long. The CDR3 bases are TGTGCCAGCAGTGTCAGGGGGCGGGAGACCCAGTACTTC. Amino acid sequence: CASSVRGRETQYF.

The J gene is TRBJ2-1, the V gene TRBV5-1, with D possibly TRBD2 on 7 matching bases. Germline values: CDR1 SGHRS, CDR2 YFSETQ. This CDR3 spans 14 amino acids. Trimming took 7 bases from V and 4 from J, leaving 15 bases between them. The CDR3 coding sequence is TGCGCCAGCTACTCGGGGGGCCCTTACAATGAGCAGTTCTTC. This codes for CASYSGGPYNEQFF.

This clone was seen a single time. The rearrangement joins TRBV15 to TRBJ2-7; a possible D gene is TRBD2 (6 bases). CDR3 length: 12 amino acids. The germline gives CDR1 LNHNV, CDR2 YYDKDF (reference sequence). V lost 0 bases, J lost 11 bases, and 11 bases lay in between. CDR3: CATSREGGIKYF. The DNA of the CDR3 is TGTGCCACCAGCAGAGAGGGCGGGATAAAGTACTTC.

The chain couples TRBV5-8 to TRBJ1-5; D is unresolved. The CDR3 runs to 13 residues. The germline V and J ends were trimmed by 2 bases and 3 bases, with 6 bases remaining between them. Germline lookup yields CDR1 SGHTS and CDR2 YDEGEE. CDR3 sequence: CASSFGLNQPQHF. Written as DNA, the CDR3 is TGTGCCAGCAGCTTTGGACTCAATCAGCCCCAGCATTTT.

The chain has TRBV11-2 and TRBJ2-5; possibly TRBD2 for D (5 bases). CDR3 size: 15 residues. Germline V gene data show CDR1 as SGHAT and CDR2 as FQNNGV. Between the trimmed V and J ends, which lost 1 base and 4 bases, there was a span of 13 bases. DNA for the CDR3: TGTGCCAGCAGCTTAGCGGGAAACGCGAGAGAGACCCAGTACTTC. Its translation is CASSLAGNARETQYF. The variable domain in full, with the rest retrieved from reference TRBV11-2 and TRBJ2-5, is EAGVAQSPRYKIIEKRQSVAFWCNPISGHATLYWYQQILGQGPKLLIQFQNNGVVDDSQLPKDRFSAERLKGVDSTLKIQPAKLEDSAVYLCASSLAGNARETQYFGPGTRLLVL.